This T cell receptor beta chain was profiled in a study of shared clonotypes between healthy human individuals. In the authors' workflow: Quality scores were absent from the junction-only immunoSEQ sequences, so filtering differed. Method: immunoSEQ multiplex PCR; TCRdb's copy keeps in-frame clones and lacks some. V, J and clone size derive from that table, while D and trimming were established from the DNA sequence. Of over 400,000 clones in the sample, approximately 84% were seen once. This receptor was taken from a woman aged 35 to 49 in good health. Some clones in this sample may be carry-over from other donors' samples. The material sequenced was PBMCs.

This chain's CDR3 is CASSSKASDTQYF. CDR3 DNA: TGTGCCAGCAGTTCCAAGGCTTCAGATACGCAGTATTTT. The rearrangement links TRBV6-5 to TRBJ2-3, with no clear D. Germline CDR1 and CDR2: MNHEY and SVGAGI. The CDR3 runs 13 residues. The V end lost 4 bases, the J end lost 4 bases, and 9 bases lay between the germline ends.